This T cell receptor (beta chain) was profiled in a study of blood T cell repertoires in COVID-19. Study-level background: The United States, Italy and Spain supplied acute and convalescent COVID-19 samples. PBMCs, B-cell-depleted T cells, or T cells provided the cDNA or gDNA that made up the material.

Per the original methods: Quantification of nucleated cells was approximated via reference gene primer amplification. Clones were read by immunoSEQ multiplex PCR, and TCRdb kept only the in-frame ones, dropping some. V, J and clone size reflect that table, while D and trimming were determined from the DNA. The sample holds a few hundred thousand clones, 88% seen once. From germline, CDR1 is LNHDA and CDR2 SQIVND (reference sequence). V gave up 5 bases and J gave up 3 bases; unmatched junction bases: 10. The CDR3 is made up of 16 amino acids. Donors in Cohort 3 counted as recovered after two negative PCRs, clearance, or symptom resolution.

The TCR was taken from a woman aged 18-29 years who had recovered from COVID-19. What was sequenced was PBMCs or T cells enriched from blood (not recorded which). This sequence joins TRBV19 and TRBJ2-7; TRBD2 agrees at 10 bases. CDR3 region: CASSPKGTSVHYEQYF. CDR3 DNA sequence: TGTGCCAGTAGTCCCAAAGGGACTAGCGTTCACTACGAGCAGTACTTC.